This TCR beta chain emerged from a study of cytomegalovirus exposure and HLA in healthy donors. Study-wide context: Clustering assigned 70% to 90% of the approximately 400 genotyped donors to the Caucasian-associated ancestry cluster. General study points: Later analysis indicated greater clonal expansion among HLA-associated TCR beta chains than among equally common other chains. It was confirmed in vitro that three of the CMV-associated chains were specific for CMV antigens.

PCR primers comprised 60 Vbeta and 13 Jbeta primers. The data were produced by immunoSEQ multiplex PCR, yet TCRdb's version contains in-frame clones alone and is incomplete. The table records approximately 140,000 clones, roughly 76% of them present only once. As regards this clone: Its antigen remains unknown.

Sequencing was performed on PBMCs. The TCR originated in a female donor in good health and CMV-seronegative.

As DNA, the CDR3 is TGTGCCAGCAGCACGTATAACGGGAACGAGCAGTACTTC. It specifies CASSTYNGNEQYF. The rearrangement joins TRBV7-3 to TRBJ2-7, with D perhaps TRBD2 (5 bases). CDR1 and CDR2 from the germline V gene are SGHTA and FQGTGA. This CDR3 has 13 residues. The V gene lost 5 bases and the J gene lost 5 bases, with 13 bases spanning the gap.